This entry describes one T cell receptor beta chain. The data originate from a study of shared clonotypes between healthy human individuals. Assay: immunoSEQ multiplex PCR; the TCRdb copy retains only in-frame clones and omits some. Seen here are roughly 2 million clones, roughly 96% observed once, and the top ten hold 0.1% to 0.15%. CDR1 is SGHVS, CDR2 FNYEAQ, per germline. V lost 1 base, J lost 4 bases, and 5 bases stayed unmatched. The length of the CDR3 is 16 residues. This receptor was identified in a man between 18 and 35 years old in good health. The V call is TRBV7-6, the J call TRBJ2-5, with 11 bases matching TRBD2. The sequencing sample was made of naive CD4+ T cells sorted from blood. Sample subset: CD45RA+ positively selected. This chain's CDR3 is CASSLGPLAGGETQYF. DNA of the CDR3: TGTGCCAGCAGCTTAGGCCCGCTAGCGGGAGGAGAGACCCAGTACTTC.